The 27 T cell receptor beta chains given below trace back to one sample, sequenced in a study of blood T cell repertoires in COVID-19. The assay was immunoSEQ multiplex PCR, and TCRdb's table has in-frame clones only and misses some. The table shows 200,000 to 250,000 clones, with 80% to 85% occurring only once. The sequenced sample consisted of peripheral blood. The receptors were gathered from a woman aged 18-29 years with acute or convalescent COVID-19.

Here the CDR3 reads CASTPGSGGTQYF. The DNA for the CDR3 is TGTGCCAGCACCCCTGGGAGCGGGGGGACCCAGTACTTC. The chain has TRBV6-6 and TRBJ2-5; the match to TRBD2 covers 8 bases. This CDR3 comprises 13 residues. CDR1 is MNHNY, CDR2 SVGAGI, per germline (reference sequence). The J segment lost 7 bases and the V segment lost 7 bases, leaving 8 bases of the junction unmatched.

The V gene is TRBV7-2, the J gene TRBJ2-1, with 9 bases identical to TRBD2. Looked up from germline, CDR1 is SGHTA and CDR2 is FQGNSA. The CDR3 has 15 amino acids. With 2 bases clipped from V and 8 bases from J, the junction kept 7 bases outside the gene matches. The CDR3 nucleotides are TGTGCCAGCAGCTTATTGGCGGGAGGGCCGGATGAGCAGTTCTTC. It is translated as CASSLLAGGPDEQFF.

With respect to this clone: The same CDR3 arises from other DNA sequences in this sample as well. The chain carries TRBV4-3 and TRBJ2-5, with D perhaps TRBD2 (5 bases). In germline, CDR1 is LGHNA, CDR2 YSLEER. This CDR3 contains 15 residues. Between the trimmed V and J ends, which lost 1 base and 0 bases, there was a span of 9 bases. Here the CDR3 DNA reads TGCGCCAGCAGCCAAGGAGGGAAAGACCAAGAGACCCAGTACTTC. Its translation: CASSQGGKDQETQYF.

The CDR3 sequence: CASSYGFDGGAYEQYF. Written as DNA, the CDR3 is TGTGCCAGCAGTTACGGATTCGACGGAGGGGCCTACGAGCAGTACTTC. The V call is TRBV6-5, the J call TRBJ2-7; D might be TRBD2 (6 bases). CDR3 length: 16 amino acids. V lost 2 bases and J 2 bases, leaving 16 bases between the germline ends. From germline, CDR1 is MNHEY and CDR2 SVGAGI.

In DNA, the CDR3 is TGTGCCAGCAGTTTCTTCTCGACAAGAACTAATGAAAAACTGTTTTTT. Residues: CASSFFSTRTNEKLFF. The rearrangement uses TRBV27 and TRBJ1-4, with D uncertain. CDR1 and CDR2 from the germline V gene are MNHEY and SMNVEV (reference sequence). The CDR3 extends over 16 amino acids. Trimming shortened V by 3 bases and J by 1 base, and 12 bases separated the two germline ends.

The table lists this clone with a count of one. CDR3 nucleotide sequence: TGTGCCAGCAGCTCTAAATTAGCGGGTCCCACCGGGGAGCTGTTTTTT. Amino acid sequence: CASSSKLAGPTGELFF. This chain joins TRBV11-2 and TRBJ2-2, with 7 bases that match TRBD2. The CDR3 loop spans 16 amino acids. After removal of 4 bases from V and 4 bases from J, the junction contained 9 bases not matched to a gene. Germline V CDR1 and CDR2: SGHAT, FQNNGV.

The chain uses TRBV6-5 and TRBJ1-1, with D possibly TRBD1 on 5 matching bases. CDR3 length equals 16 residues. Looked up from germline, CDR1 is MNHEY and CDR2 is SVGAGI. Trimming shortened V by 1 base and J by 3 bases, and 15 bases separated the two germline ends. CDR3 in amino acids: CASSYWGGRGDTEAFF. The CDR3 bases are TGTGCCAGCAGTTACTGGGGGGGACGGGGCGACACTGAAGCTTTCTTT.

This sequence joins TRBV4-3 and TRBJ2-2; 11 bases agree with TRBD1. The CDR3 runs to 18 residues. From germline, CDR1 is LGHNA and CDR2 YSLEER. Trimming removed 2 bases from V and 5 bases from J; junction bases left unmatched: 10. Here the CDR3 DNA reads TGCGCCAGCAGCCAACACCTTGCGGGACAGGGGGAGACCGGGGAGCTGTTTTTT. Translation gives CASSQHLAGQGETGELFF.

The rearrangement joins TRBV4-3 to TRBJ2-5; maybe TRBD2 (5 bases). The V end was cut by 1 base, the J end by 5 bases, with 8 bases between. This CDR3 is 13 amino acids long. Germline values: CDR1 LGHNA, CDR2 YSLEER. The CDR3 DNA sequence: TGCGCCAGCAGCCAAGGGGAGAGGGAGACCCAGTACTTC. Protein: CASSQGERETQYF.

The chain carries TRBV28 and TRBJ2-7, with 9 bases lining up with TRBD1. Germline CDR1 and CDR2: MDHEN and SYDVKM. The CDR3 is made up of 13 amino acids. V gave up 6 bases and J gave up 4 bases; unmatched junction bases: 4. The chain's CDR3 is CASRTGGLYEQYF. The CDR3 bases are TGTGCCAGCAGGACAGGGGGACTATACGAGCAGTACTTC.

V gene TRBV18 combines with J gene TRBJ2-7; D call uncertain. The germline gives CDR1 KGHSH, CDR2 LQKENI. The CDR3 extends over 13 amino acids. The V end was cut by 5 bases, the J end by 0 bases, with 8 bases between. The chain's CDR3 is CASSADNSYEQYF. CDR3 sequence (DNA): TGTGCCAGCTCAGCCGACAACTCCTACGAGCAGTACTTC.

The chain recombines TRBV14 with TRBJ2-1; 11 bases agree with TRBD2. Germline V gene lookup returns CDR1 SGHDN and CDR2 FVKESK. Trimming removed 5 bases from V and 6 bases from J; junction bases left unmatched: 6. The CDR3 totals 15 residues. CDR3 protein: CASSTGTSGSNEQFF. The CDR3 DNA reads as TGTGCCAGCAGCACCGGGACTAGCGGCTCCAATGAGCAGTTCTTC.

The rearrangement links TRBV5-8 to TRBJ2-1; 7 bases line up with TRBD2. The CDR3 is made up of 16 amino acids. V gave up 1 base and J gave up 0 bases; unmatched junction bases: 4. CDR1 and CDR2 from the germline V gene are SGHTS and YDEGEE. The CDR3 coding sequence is TGTGCCAGCAGCTTGTGGGCTAGCGGCTCCTACAATGAGCAGTTCTTC. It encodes CASSLWASGSYNEQFF.

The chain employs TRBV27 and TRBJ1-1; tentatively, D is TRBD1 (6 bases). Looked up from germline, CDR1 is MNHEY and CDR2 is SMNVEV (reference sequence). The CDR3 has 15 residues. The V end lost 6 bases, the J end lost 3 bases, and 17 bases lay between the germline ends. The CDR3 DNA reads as TGTGCCAGCAGAGGGGGAGCGATCTTTCACACTGAAGCTTTCTTT. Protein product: CASRGGAIFHTEAFF.

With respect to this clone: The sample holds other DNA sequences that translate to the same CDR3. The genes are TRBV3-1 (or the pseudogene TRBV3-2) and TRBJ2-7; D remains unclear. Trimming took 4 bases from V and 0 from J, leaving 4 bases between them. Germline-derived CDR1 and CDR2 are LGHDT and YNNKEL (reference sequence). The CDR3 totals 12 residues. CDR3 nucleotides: TGTGCCAGCAGCCTGAGCTCCTACGAGCAGTACTTC. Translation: CASSLSSYEQYF.

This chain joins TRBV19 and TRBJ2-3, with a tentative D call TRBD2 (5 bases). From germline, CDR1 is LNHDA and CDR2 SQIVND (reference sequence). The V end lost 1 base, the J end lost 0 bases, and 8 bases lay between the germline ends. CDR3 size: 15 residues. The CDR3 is CASSIGLASTDTQYF. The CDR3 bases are TGTGCCAGTAGTATAGGGCTAGCCAGCACAGATACGCAGTATTTT.

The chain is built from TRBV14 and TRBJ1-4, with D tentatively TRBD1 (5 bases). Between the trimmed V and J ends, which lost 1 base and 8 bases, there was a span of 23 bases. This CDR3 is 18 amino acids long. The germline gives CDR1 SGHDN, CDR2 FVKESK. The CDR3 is CASSQGLAELRVREKLFF. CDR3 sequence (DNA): TGTGCCAGCAGCCAAGGCCTGGCGGAACTCAGGGTTCGAGAAAAACTGTTTTTT.

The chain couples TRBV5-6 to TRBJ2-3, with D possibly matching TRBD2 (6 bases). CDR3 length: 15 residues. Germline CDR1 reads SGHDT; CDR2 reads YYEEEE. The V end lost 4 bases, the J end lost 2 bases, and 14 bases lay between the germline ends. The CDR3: CASSLIMDYTDTQYF. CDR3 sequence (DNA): TGTGCCAGCAGCCTTATCATGGACTACACAGATACGCAGTATTTT.

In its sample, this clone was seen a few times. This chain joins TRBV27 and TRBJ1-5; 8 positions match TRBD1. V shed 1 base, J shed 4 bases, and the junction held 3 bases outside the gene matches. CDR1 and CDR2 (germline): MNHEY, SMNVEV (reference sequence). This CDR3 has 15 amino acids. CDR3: CASSLFTGGNQPQHF. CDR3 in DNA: TGTGCCAGCAGTTTATTTACAGGGGGAAATCAGCCCCAGCATTTT.

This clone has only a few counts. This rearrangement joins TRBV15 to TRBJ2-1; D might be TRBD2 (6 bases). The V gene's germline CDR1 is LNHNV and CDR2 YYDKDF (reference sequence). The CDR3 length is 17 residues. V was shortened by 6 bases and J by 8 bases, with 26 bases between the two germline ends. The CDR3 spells CATRGVGGIGFIYEQFF. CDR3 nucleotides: TGTGCCACCAGAGGGGTAGGAGGGATCGGTTTTATCTATGAGCAGTTCTTC.

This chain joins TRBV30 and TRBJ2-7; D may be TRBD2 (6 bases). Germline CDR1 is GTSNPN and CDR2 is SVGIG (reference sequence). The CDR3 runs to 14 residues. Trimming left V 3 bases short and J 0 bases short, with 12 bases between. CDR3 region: CAWSRDLGSYEQYF. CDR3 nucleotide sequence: TGTGCCTGGAGCAGGGACTTGGGCTCCTACGAGCAGTACTTC.

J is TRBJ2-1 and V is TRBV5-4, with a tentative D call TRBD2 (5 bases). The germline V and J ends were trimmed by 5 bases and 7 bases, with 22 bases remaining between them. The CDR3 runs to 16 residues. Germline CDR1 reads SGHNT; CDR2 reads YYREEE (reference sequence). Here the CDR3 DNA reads TGTGCCAGCAGTCAAGAAACCCACATAAGGGAGAATGAGCAGTTCTTC. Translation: CASSQETHIRENEQFF.

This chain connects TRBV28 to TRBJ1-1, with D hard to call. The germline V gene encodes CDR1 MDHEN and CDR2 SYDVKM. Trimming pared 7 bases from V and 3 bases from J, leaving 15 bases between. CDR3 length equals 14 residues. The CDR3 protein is CASTYGVGYTEAFF. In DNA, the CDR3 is TGTGCCAGCACCTACGGGGTGGGGTACACTGAAGCTTTCTTT.

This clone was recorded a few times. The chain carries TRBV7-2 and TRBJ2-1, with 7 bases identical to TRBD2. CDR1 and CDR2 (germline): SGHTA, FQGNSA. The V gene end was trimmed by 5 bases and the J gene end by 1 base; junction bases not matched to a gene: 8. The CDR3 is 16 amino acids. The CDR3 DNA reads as TGTGCCAGCAGCCGTGAGCGGGAATATTCCTACAATGAGCAGTTCTTC. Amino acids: CASSREREYSYNEQFF.

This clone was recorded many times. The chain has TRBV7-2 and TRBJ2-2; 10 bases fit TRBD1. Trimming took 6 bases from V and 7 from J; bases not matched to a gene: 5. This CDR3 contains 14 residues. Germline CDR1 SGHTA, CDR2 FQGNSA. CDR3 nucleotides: TGTGCCAGCAGTCGGGACAGGGGTGACGGGGAGCTGTTTTTT. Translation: CASSRDRGDGELFF. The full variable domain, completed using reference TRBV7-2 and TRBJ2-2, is GAGVSQSPSNKVTEKGKDVELRCDPISGHTALYWYRQSLGQGLEFLIYFQGNSAPDKSGLPSDRFSAERTGGSVSTLTIQRTQQEDSAVYLCASSRDRGDGELFFGEGSRLTVL.

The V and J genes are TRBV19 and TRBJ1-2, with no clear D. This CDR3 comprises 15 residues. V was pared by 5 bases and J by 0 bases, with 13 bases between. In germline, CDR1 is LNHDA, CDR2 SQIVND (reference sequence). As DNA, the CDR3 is TGTGCCAGTAGTTTTATAGTAAGAGCTAACTATGGCTACACCTTC. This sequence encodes CASSFIVRANYGYTF.

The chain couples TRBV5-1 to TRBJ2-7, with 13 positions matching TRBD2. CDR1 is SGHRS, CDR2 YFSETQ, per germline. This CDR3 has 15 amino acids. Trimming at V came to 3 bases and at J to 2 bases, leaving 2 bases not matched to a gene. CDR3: CASSWGTSGAYEQYF. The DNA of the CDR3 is TGCGCCAGCAGCTGGGGGACTAGCGGGGCCTACGAGCAGTACTTC.